This TCR beta chain was recovered during a study of blood T cells in healthy people across ages. Study details: About one barcoded TCR beta cDNA was captured per two T cells.

This clonotype has only a few counts. This CDR3 contains 16 residues. Per the germline V gene, CDR1 is SGHTA and CDR2 is FQGNSA. After removal of 4 bases from V and 0 bases from J, the junction contained 9 bases not matched to a gene. Then a second PCR, running roughly 7 to 11 cycles, was carried out with a sample-barcoded 5' primer and a J-beta primer mix. Each cDNA molecule was tagged by a template-switch adaptor that had 12 random nucleotides. TCRdb recomputed calls from the 5' RACE reads with MiXCR, one row per CDR3 protein. Seen here are 1,500,000 or so distinct CDR3 sequences, less than 45% observed once, and the top ten hold over 3.5%. Isolated PBMCs totaled at least 7 million in each sample.

The chain uses TRBV7-2 and TRBJ2-7; 7 bases map to TRBD2. The receptor comes from a woman under 30 in good health. The sample taken for sequencing was blood. The CDR3 region is CASSYGTTPSSYEQYF. In DNA form, the CDR3 reads TGTGCCAGCAGCTACGGGACTACCCCTTCCTCCTACGAGCAGTACTTC.